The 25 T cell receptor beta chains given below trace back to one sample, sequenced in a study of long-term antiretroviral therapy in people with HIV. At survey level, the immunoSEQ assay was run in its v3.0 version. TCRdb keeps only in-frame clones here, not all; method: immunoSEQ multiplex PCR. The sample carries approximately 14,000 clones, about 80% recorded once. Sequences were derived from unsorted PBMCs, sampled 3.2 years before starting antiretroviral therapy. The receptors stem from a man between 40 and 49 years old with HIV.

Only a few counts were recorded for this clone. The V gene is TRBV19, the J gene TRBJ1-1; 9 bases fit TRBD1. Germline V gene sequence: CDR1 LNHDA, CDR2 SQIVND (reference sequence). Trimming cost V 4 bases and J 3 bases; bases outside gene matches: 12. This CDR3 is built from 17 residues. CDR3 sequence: CASSTSGQGVLDTEAFF. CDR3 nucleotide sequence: TGTGCCAGTAGTACCTCGGGACAGGGTGTCCTAGACACTGAAGCTTTCTTT.

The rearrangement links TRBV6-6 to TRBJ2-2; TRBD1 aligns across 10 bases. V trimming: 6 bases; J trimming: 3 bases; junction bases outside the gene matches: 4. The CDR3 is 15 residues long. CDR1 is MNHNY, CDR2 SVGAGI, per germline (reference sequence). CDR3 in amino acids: CASREGQGDTGELFF. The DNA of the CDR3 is TGTGCCAGCAGGGAAGGACAGGGGGACACCGGGGAGCTGTTTTTT.

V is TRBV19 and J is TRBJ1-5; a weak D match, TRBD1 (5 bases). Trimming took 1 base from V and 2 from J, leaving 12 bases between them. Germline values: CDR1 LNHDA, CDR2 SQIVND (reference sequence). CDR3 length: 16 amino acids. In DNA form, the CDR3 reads TGTGCCAGTAGTATAGGTGGGGCGTACGGCAATCAGCCCCAGCATTTT. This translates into CASSIGGAYGNQPQHF.

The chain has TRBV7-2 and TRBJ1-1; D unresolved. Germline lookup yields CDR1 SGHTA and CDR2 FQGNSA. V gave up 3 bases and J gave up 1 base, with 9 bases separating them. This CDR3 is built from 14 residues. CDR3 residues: CASSFLAGNTEAFF. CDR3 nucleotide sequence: TGTGCCAGCAGCTTTTTAGCTGGGAACACTGAAGCTTTCTTT.

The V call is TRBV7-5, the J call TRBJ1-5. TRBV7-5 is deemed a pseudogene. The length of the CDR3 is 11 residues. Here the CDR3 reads CARSPEPPQHF. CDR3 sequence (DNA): TGTGCCAGAAGCCCGGAGCCGCCCCAGCATTTT.

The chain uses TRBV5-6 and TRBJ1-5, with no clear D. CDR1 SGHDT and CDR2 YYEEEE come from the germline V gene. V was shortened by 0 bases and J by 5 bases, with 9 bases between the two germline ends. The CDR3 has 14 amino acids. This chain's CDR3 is CASSLVYSDQPQHF. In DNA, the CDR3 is TGTGCCAGCAGCTTGGTCTATTCGGATCAGCCCCAGCATTTT.

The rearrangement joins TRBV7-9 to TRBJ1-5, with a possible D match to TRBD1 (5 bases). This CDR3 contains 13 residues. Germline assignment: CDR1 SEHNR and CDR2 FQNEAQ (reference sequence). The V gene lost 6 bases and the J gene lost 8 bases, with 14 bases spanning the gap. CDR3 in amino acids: CASSTGTSKPQHF. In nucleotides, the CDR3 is TGTGCCAGCAGTACCGGGACGTCGAAGCCCCAGCATTTT.

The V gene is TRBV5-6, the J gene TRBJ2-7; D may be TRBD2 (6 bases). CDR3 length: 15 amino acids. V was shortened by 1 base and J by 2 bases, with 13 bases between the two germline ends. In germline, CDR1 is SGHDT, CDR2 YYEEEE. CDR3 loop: CASSLRGAFTYEQYF. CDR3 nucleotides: TGTGCCAGCAGCTTGCGCGGGGCGTTCACCTACGAGCAGTACTTC.

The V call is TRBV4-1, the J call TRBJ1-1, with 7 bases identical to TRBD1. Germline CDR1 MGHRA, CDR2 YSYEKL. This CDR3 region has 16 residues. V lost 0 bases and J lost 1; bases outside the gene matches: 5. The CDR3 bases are TGCGCCAGCAGCCAAGATCCTTGGGACAGGAACACTGAAGCTTTCTTT. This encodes CASSQDPWDRNTEAFF.

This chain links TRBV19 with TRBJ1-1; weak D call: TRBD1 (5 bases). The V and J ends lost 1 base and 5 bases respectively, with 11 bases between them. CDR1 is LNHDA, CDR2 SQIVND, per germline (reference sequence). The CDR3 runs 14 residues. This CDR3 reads CASSIGQGWTEAFF. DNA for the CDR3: TGTGCCAGTAGTATAGGTCAGGGTTGGACTGAAGCTTTCTTT.

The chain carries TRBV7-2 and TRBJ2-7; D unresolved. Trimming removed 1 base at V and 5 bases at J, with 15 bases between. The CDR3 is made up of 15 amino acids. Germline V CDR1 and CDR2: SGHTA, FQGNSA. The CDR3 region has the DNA TGTGCCAGCAGCTTAGGTGGCAGCCCTCGGGACGAGCAGTACTTC. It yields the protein CASSLGGSPRDEQYF.

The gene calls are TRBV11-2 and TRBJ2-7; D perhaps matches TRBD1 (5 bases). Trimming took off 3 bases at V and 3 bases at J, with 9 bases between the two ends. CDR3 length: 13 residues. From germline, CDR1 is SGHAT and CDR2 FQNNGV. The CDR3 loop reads CASSFGALYEQYF. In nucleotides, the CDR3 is TGTGCCAGCAGCTTTGGGGCACTCTACGAGCAGTACTTC.

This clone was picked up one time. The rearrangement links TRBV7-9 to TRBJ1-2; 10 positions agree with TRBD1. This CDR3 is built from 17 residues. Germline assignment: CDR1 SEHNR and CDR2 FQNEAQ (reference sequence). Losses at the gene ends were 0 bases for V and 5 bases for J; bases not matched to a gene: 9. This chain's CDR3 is CASSLASTWDRGYGYTF. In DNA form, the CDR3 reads TGTGCCAGCAGCTTAGCGAGCACCTGGGACAGGGGTTATGGCTACACCTTC.

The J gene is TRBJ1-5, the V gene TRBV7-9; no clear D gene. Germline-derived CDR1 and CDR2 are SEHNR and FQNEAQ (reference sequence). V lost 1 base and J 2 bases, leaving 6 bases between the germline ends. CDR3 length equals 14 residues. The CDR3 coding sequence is TGTGCCAGCAGCTTAGGAACGGGCAATCAGCCCCAGCATTTT. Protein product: CASSLGTGNQPQHF.

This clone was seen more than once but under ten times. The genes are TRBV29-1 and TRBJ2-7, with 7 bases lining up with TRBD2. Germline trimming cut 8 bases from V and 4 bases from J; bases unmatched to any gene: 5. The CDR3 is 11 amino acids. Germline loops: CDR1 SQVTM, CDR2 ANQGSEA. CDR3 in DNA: TGCAGCCACGGGGAGGGTTACGAGCAGTACTTC. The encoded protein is CSHGEGYEQYF.

CDR3: CASSPQGTDYNEQFF. CDR3 nucleotide sequence: TGTGCCAGCTCACCACAAGGGACGGACTACAATGAGCAGTTCTTC. The V gene is TRBV18, the J gene TRBJ2-1; D possibly matches TRBD1 or TRBD2 (5 bases each). V was clipped by 1 base and J by 3 bases, with 10 bases between them. Germline V CDR1 and CDR2: KGHSH, LQKENI. The CDR3 totals 15 residues.

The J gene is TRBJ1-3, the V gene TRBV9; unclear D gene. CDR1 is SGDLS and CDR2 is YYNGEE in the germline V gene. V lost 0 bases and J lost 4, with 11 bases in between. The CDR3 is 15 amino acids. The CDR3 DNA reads TGTGCCAGCAGCGTAGGTAACAACTTGGGAAACACCATATATTTT. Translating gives CASSVGNNLGNTIYF. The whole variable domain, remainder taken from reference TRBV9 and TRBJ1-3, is DSGVTQTPKHLITATGQRVTLRCSPRSGDLSVYWYQQSLDQGLQFLIQYYNGEERAKGNILERFSAQQFPDLHSELNLSSLELGDSALYFCASSVGNNLGNTIYFGEGSWLTVV.

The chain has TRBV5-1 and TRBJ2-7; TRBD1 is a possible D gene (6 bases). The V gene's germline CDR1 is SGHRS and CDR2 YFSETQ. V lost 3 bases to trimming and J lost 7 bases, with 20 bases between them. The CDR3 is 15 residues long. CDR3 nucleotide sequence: TGCGCCAGCAGCTCCACTACTTCAGGGGCTCGAGAGCAGTACTTC. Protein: CASSSTTSGAREQYF.

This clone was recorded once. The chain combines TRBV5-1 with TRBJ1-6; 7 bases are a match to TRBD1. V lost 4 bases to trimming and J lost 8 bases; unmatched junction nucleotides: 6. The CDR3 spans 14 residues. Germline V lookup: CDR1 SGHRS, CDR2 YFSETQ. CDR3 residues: CASSQGQGDSPLHF. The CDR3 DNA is TGCGCCAGCAGCCAGGGGCAGGGGGATTCACCCCTCCACTTT.

CDR3 loop: CASSETYGYTF. Here the CDR3 DNA reads TGTGCCAGCAGTGAAACCTATGGCTACACCTTC. J is TRBJ1-2 and V is TRBV2; D gene uncertain. Trimming stripped 2 bases from V and 4 bases from J, with 2 bases between. Per the germline V gene, CDR1 is SNHLY and CDR2 is FYNNEI. The CDR3 runs to 11 residues.

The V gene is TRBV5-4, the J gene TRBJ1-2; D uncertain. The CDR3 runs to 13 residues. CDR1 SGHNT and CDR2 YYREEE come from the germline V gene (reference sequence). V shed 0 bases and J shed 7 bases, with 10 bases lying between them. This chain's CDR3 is CASSLAGSRGYTF. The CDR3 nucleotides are TGTGCCAGCAGCTTGGCCGGAAGTCGTGGCTACACCTTC. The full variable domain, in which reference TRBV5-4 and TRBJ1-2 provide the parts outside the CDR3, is ETGVTQSPTHLIKTRGQQVTLRCSSQSGHNTVSWYQQALGQGPQFIFQYYREEENGRGNFPPRFSGLQFPNYSSELNVNALELDDSALYLCASSLAGSRGYTFGSGTRLTVV.

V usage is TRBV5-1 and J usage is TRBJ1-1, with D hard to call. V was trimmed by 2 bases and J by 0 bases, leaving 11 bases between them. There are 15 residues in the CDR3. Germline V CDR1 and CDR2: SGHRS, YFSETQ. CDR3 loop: CASSFIGDMNTEAFF. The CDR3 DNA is TGCGCCAGCAGCTTCATCGGCGACATGAACACTGAAGCTTTCTTT. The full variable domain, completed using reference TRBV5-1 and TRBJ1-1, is KAGVTQTPRYLIKTRGQQVTLSCSPISGHRSVSWYQQTPGQGLQFLFEYFSETQRNKGNFPGRFSGRQFSNSRSEMNVSTLELGDSALYLCASSFIGDMNTEAFFGQGTRLTVV.

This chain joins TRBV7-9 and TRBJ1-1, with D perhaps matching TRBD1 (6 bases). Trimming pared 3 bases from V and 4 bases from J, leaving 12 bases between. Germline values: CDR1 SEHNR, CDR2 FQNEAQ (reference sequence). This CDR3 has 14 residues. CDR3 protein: CASSFGGSGTEAFF. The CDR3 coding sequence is TGTGCCAGCAGCTTTGGGGGCTCGGGCACTGAAGCTTTCTTT. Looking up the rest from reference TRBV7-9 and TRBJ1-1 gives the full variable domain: DTGVSQNPRHKITKRGQNVTFRCDPISEHNRLYWYRQTLGQGPEFLTYFQNEAQLEKSRLLSDRFSAERPKGSFSTLEIQRTEQGDSAMYLCASSFGGSGTEAFFGQGTRLTVV.

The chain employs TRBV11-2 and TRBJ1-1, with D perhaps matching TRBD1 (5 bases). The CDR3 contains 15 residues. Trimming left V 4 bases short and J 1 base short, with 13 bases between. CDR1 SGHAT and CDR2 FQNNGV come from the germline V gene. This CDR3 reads CASSSSGTRNTEAFF. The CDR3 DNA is TGTGCCAGCAGCTCATCCGGGACGCGGAACACTGAAGCTTTCTTT.

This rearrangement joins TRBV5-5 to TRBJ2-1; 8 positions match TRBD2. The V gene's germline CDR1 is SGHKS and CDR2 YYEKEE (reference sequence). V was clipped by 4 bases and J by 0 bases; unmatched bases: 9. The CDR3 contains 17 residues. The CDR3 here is CASSPRGSGASYNEQFF. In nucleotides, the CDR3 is TGTGCCAGCAGCCCCCGGGGTAGCGGGGCCTCCTACAATGAGCAGTTCTTC.